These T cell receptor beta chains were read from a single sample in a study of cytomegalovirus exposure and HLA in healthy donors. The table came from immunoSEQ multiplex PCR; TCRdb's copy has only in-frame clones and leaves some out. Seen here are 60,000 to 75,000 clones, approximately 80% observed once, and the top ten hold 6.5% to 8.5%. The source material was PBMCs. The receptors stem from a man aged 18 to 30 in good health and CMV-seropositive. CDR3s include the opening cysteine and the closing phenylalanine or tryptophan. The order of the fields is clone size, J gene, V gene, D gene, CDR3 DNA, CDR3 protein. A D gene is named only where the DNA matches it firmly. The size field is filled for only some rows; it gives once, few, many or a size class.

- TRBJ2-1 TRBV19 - TGTGCCAGTAGTAGAGGGTCTAACAATGAGCAGTTCTTC CASSRGSNNEQFF
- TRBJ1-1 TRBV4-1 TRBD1 TGCGCCAGCAGCCAAGCCGGGACAGGCACTGAAGCTTTCTTT CASSQAGTGTEAFF
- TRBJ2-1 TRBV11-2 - TGTGCCAGCAGCTTAAATTTGGCGGGAACCAATGAGCAGTTCTTC CASSLNLAGTNEQFF
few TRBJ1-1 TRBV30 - TGTGCCTGGAGTTCGTTGAGTGCTGAAGCTTTCTTT CAWSSLSAEAFF
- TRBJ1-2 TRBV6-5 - TGTGCCAGCAGTTACGGGGGGGGACCCTATGGCTACACCTTC CASSYGGGPYGYTF
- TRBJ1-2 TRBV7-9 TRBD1 TGTGCCAGCAGCTTAGGGACAGGTCTTGGCTACACCTTC CASSLGTGLGYTF
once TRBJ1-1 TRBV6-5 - TGTGCCAGCAGTTACATTCAGGGTACGGACACTGAAGCTTTCTTT CASSYIQGTDTEAFF
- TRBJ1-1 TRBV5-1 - TGCGCCAGCAGCTTGGTCCAGATGAACACTGAAGCTTTCTTT CASSLVQMNTEAFF
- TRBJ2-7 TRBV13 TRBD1 TGTGCCAGCAGCTTAGTTGGGACAGACTCCTACGAGCAGTACTTC CASSLVGTDSYEQYF
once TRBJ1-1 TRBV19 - TGTGCCAGTAGTATCACGGTGAACACTGAAGCTTTCTTT CASSITVNTEAFF
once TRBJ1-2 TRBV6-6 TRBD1 TGTGCCAGCAGTTACTCGACAGGGGGCTACTATGGCTACACCTTC CASSYSTGGYYGYTF
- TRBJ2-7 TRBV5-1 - TGCGCCAGCAGCTTGGAACAGATCTCCTACGAGCAGTACTTC CASSLEQISYEQYF
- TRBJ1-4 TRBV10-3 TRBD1 TGTGCCATCAGCCGGACAGGGAATGAAAAACTGTTTTTT CAISRTGNEKLFF
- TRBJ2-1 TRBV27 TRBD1 TGTGCCAGCAGTTTATCCGGGACAGGGATCAACGAGCAGTTCTTC CASSLSGTGINEQFF
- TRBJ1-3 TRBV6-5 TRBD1 TGTGCCAGCAGCAAGGACAGGGATCCTGGAAACACCATATATTTT CASSKDRDPGNTIYF
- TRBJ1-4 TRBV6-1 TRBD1 TGTGCCAGCAGGGAAGCATTGGGACAGGGAGTTGAAAAACTGTTTTTT CASREALGQGVEKLFF
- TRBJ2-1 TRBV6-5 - TGTGCCAGCAATCCCGGCGGCTCCTACAATGAGCAGTTCTTC CASNPGGSYNEQFF
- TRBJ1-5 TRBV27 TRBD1 TGTGCCAGCAGAACAGGGGATAGCAATCAGCCCCAGCATTTT CASRTGDSNQPQHF